This T cell receptor (beta chain) was profiled in a study of T cell responses to AZD1222 COVID-19 vaccine. Study outcomes and limitations: Vaccine-related CD4 TCRs covered spike, predominating at 160-218 and 743-854. Reportedly, nearly half of unique spike TCRs recognized epitopes outside B.1.351/B.1.1.7 mutations.

Of note for this clone: The antigen is not known.

Some clones are missing from TCRdb's copy, which holds only in-frame ones; the method was immunoSEQ multiplex PCR. The sample has about 110,000 clones, over 80% seen once. The germline V gene encodes CDR1 SGHNT and CDR2 YYREEE (reference sequence). The V end lost 4 bases, the J end lost 1 base, and 9 bases lay between the germline ends. The CDR3 loop spans 13 amino acids. Sequenced material: peripheral blood, taken 28 days after the second AZD1222 dose. V usage is TRBV5-4 and J usage is TRBJ2-7, with D possibly TRBD1 on 6 matching bases. The sequence came from an adult who received the AZD1222 COVID-19 vaccine. The CDR3 DNA reads TGTGCCAGCAGCCCGGACAGATCCTACGAGCAGTACTTC. Translation gives CASSPDRSYEQYF.